What follows are 9 T cell receptor beta chains derived from one specimen sequenced in a study of patients and donors after allogeneic stem cell transplantation. TCRdb ran MiXCR on the RT-PCR reads and lists one entry per CDR3 protein. The data contain roughly 940,000 distinct CDR3 sequences, about a sixth of them seen just once; the ten biggest clones take up 5.5% to 6.5%. Material: blood, either unsorted or a sorted T cell fraction (not recorded which). The source of these receptors is a human donor who was either an allogeneic HSCT recipient or a stem cell or donor lymphocyte infusion donor (not recorded which). It is not recorded whose cells these are; they may come from a transplant donor.

This clonotype was observed a few times. V and J are TRBV14 and TRBJ2-5; TRBD2 aligns across 7 bases. Germline V gene lookup returns CDR1 SGHDN and CDR2 FVKESK. The CDR3 extends over 15 amino acids. Trimming took 4 bases from V and 7 from J; bases not matched to a gene: 12. The CDR3, as DNA: TGTGCCAGCAGCCGTACTAGCGCCTGGTTAGGGACCCAGTACTTC. Protein sequence: CASSRTSAWLGTQYF.

The chain carries TRBV4-1 and TRBJ2-3; D uncertain. Trimming removed 4 bases at V and 0 bases at J, with 17 bases between. CDR1 is MGHRA and CDR2 is YSYEKL in the germline V gene. The length of the CDR3 is 17 residues. This chain's CDR3 is CASSLTSVAPSTDTQYF. CDR3 nucleotide sequence: TGCGCCAGCAGCCTTACGTCCGTAGCTCCTAGCACAGATACGCAGTATTTT.

The sample holds a few counts of this clonotype. This chain connects TRBV29-1 to TRBJ1-1; no clear D. The V and J ends lost 5 bases and 4 bases respectively, with 11 bases between them. CDR3 length: 12 residues. Germline V gives CDR1 SQVTM, CDR2 ANQGSEA. CDR3 nucleotides: TGCAGCGTTATTTTGTGGGCCACTGAAGCTTTCTTT. Its protein product is CSVILWATEAFF.

This clonotype has just one count. This chain uses TRBV19 with TRBJ2-3, with 9 bases identical to TRBD1. J gave up 7 bases and V 4 bases, and 9 bases lay outside the gene matches. This CDR3 contains 15 residues. From germline, CDR1 is LNHDA and CDR2 SQIVND (reference sequence). CDR3 residues: CASSTGTGIRYTQYF. CDR3 sequence (DNA): TGTGCCAGTAGTACCGGGACAGGGATTCGTTATACGCAGTATTTT.

The rearrangement links TRBV30 to TRBJ2-3; D possibly corresponds to TRBD2 (6 bases). In germline, CDR1 is GTSNPN, CDR2 SVGIG (reference sequence). This CDR3 contains 11 residues. Between the trimmed V and J ends, which lost 4 bases and 6 bases, there was a span of 8 bases. The CDR3 reads CAWMGRDTQYF. The CDR3 DNA is TGTGCCTGGATGGGGAGGGATACGCAGTATTTT.

The V and J genes are TRBV9 and TRBJ2-3, with 8 bases fitting TRBD2. CDR3 length: 17 residues. Germline V gene lookup returns CDR1 SGDLS and CDR2 YYNGEE. The trim removed 0 bases at V and 2 bases at J, leaving 8 bases unmatched. This CDR3 is CASSVGVGTSPTDTQYF. The CDR3 DNA follows: TGTGCCAGCAGCGTAGGGGTGGGGACTAGTCCCACAGATACGCAGTATTTT.

This clonotype was seen a handful of times. The J gene is TRBJ2-1, the V gene TRBV20-1; TRBD2 aligns across 8 bases. Germline V gene sequence: CDR1 DFQATT, CDR2 SNEGSKA (reference sequence). Trimming at V came to 6 bases and at J to 4 bases, leaving 8 bases not matched to a gene. CDR3 size: 14 residues. The CDR3 here is CSARTSGQYNEQFF. The CDR3 DNA is TGCAGTGCCCGAACTAGCGGCCAATACAATGAGCAGTTCTTC.

The genes are TRBV9 and TRBJ2-3; maybe TRBD2 (6 bases). Trimming stripped 0 bases from V and 3 bases from J, with 14 bases between. The CDR3 is made up of 16 amino acids. CDR1 is SGDLS and CDR2 is YYNGEE in the germline V gene. Here the CDR3 reads CASSVVWGVITDTQYF. CDR3 DNA: TGTGCCAGCAGCGTAGTGTGGGGGGTAATAACAGATACGCAGTATTTT.

The CDR3 sequence is CASRNRELDYGYTF. As DNA, the CDR3 is TGTGCCAGCAGAAACAGGGAATTGGACTATGGCTACACCTTC. The V call is TRBV12-3 or TRBV12-4, the J call TRBJ1-2; a possible D gene is TRBD1 (6 bases). V lost 6 bases and J 3 bases, leaving 14 bases between the germline ends. The CDR3 sequence is 14 residues long.